A selection of T cell receptor beta chains follows, all from one sample in a study of blood T cell repertoires in COVID-19. Only in-frame clones appear in the TCRdb table, and some are missing; sequencing was by immunoSEQ multiplex PCR. Of some 300,000 clones in the sample, 88% were seen once. Sequencing used PBMCs or T cells enriched from blood (not recorded which). The receptor source for this set is a woman aged 55-69 years in a cohort exposed to, infected with or recovered from COVID-19 (not recorded which). The CDR3 runs from the conserved cysteine through the conserved F or W. The order of the fields is D gene, clone size, J gene, V gene, CDR3 protein, CDR3 DNA. D genes are given only for firm matches. Clone size is stated in some rows and not others, as once, few, many or a class when expanded.

d_call: TRBD2; clone_size: NA; j_call: TRBJ2-3; v_call: TRBV7-2; cdr3_aa: CASSRRPGLAGVSDTQYF; cdr3_nt: TGTGCCAGCAGCCGCCGACCAGGACTAGCGGGAGTCTCAGATACGCAGTATTTT
d_call: TRBD2; clone_size: NA; j_call: TRBJ2-2; v_call: TRBV19; cdr3_aa: CASSISASGAGELFF; cdr3_nt: TGTGCCAGTAGTATCTCGGCTAGCGGGGCCGGGGAGCTGTTTTTT
d_call: TRBD1; clone_size: once; j_call: TRBJ1-1; v_call: TRBV28; cdr3_aa: CAITLGQGGAEAFF; cdr3_nt: TGTGCCATCACCCTAGGACAGGGAGGTGCTGAAGCTTTCTTT
d_call: NA; clone_size: NA; j_call: TRBJ2-2; v_call: TRBV4-3; cdr3_aa: CASSQGGTGELFF; cdr3_nt: TGCGCCAGCAGCCAAGGAGGCACCGGGGAGCTGTTTTTT
d_call: TRBD1; clone_size: NA; j_call: TRBJ1-2; v_call: TRBV10-3; cdr3_aa: CAISDTGTGDSYGYTF; cdr3_nt: TGTGCCATCAGTGATACCGGGACAGGGGATTCCTATGGCTACACCTTC
d_call: NA; clone_size: NA; j_call: TRBJ2-7; v_call: TRBV6-2/TRBV6-3; cdr3_aa: CASSGLLSSYEQYF; cdr3_nt: TGTGCCAGCAGTGGACTTCTGAGCTCCTACGAGCAGTACTTC
d_call: TRBD1; clone_size: NA; j_call: TRBJ2-7; v_call: TRBV6-5; cdr3_aa: CASSSLDRGSYEQYF; cdr3_nt: TGTGCCAGCAGTAGCCTAGACAGGGGGTCCTACGAGCAGTACTTC
d_call: TRBD2; clone_size: NA; j_call: TRBJ2-1; v_call: TRBV9; cdr3_aa: CASSVASGEQYEQFF; cdr3_nt: TGTGCCAGCAGCGTAGCTAGCGGGGAGCAGTATGAGCAGTTCTTC
d_call: TRBD2; clone_size: NA; j_call: TRBJ2-7; v_call: TRBV14; cdr3_aa: CASTKSGSYEQYF; cdr3_nt: TGTGCCAGCACCAAGAGCGGGAGCTACGAGCAGTACTTC
d_call: NA; clone_size: NA; j_call: TRBJ2-6; v_call: TRBV28; cdr3_aa: CASSLPGHGSGANVLTF; cdr3_nt: TGTGCCAGCAGTTTGCCCGGACACGGCTCTGGGGCCAACGTCCTGACTTTC
d_call: NA; clone_size: NA; j_call: TRBJ2-2; v_call: TRBV5-4; cdr3_aa: CASSLIGTKNTGELFF; cdr3_nt: TGTGCCAGCAGCTTAATAGGGACAAAGAACACCGGGGAGCTGTTTTTT
d_call: TRBD2; clone_size: NA; j_call: TRBJ2-7; v_call: TRBV18; cdr3_aa: CASSPSLLAGAGGYEQYF; cdr3_nt: TGTGCCAGCTCACCGAGTCTACTAGCGGGAGCTGGGGGTTACGAGCAGTACTTC
d_call: TRBD1; clone_size: NA; j_call: TRBJ2-7; v_call: TRBV4-3; cdr3_aa: CASSLGQGKQYF; cdr3_nt: TGCGCCAGCAGCCTTGGACAGGGAAAGCAGTACTTC
d_call: NA; clone_size: NA; j_call: TRBJ1-6; v_call: TRBV27; cdr3_aa: CASSLFRGTLHF; cdr3_nt: TGTGCCAGCAGTTTATTCCGGGGGACCCTCCACTTT
d_call: TRBD1; clone_size: NA; j_call: TRBJ2-7; v_call: TRBV14; cdr3_aa: CASSHRQGSYEQYF; cdr3_nt: TGTGCCAGCAGCCACCGACAGGGATCCTACGAGCAGTACTTC
d_call: NA; clone_size: NA; j_call: TRBJ2-3; v_call: TRBV1; cdr3_aa: CTSSQAPPSGRAGTSATDTQYF; cdr3_nt: TGCACCAGCAGCCAAGCTCCGCCTAGCGGGAGGGCCGGGACTTCCGCCACAGATACGCAGTATTTT
d_call: TRBD1; clone_size: NA; j_call: TRBJ1-6; v_call: TRBV11-2; cdr3_aa: CASSVSQGVRNSPLHF; cdr3_nt: TGTGCCAGCAGCGTATCTCAGGGGGTTCGGAATTCACCCCTCCACTTT
d_call: TRBD2; clone_size: once; j_call: TRBJ2-1; v_call: TRBV4-2; cdr3_aa: CASSPGLAKDNEQFF; cdr3_nt: TGTGCCAGCAGCCCGGGACTAGCGAAAGACAATGAGCAGTTCTTC
d_call: NA; clone_size: once; j_call: TRBJ2-3; v_call: TRBV21-1; cdr3_aa: CASRSIRDQLPPTDTQYF; cdr3_nt: TGTGCCAGCAGATCTATAAGAGACCAACTACCTCCCACAGATACGCAGTATTTT
d_call: TRBD1; clone_size: NA; j_call: TRBJ2-3; v_call: TRBV7-2; cdr3_aa: CASSFRQGSTDTQYF; cdr3_nt: TGTGCCAGCAGCTTTAGACAGGGAAGCACAGATACGCAGTATTTT
d_call: NA; clone_size: NA; j_call: TRBJ1-2; v_call: TRBV6-2/TRBV6-3; cdr3_aa: CASSPRGSPRGYTF; cdr3_nt: TGTGCCAGCAGCCCCCGGGGGTCCCCCCGAGGCTACACCTTC
d_call: TRBD1; clone_size: NA; j_call: TRBJ1-1; v_call: TRBV30; cdr3_aa: CAWKQGGVTEAFF; cdr3_nt: TGTGCCTGGAAACAGGGGGGTGTTACTGAAGCTTTCTTT
d_call: NA; clone_size: NA; j_call: TRBJ1-1; v_call: TRBV5-4; cdr3_aa: CASSRQQVNTEAFF; cdr3_nt: TGTGCCAGCAGCAGGCAACAGGTGAACACTGAAGCTTTCTTT
d_call: TRBD1; clone_size: NA; j_call: TRBJ1-5; v_call: TRBV19; cdr3_aa: CASTVDRGSQPQHF; cdr3_nt: TGTGCCAGTACCGTGGACAGGGGAAGTCAGCCCCAGCATTTT
d_call: NA; clone_size: NA; j_call: TRBJ2-4; v_call: TRBV5-6; cdr3_aa: CASSPRGLAKNIQYF; cdr3_nt: TGTGCCAGCAGCCCGAGGGGACTAGCCAAAAACATTCAGTACTTC
d_call: NA; clone_size: NA; j_call: TRBJ2-3; v_call: TRBV5-4; cdr3_aa: CASSEGGGTDTQYF; cdr3_nt: TGTGCCAGCAGCGAGGGTGGCGGCACAGATACGCAGTATTTT
d_call: TRBD1; clone_size: NA; j_call: TRBJ2-7; v_call: TRBV27; cdr3_aa: CASSRTGRPYEQYF; cdr3_nt: TGTGCCAGCAGTAGGACAGGGAGGCCCTACGAGCAGTACTTC
d_call: NA; clone_size: NA; j_call: TRBJ2-1; v_call: TRBV4-1; cdr3_aa: CASSQDHGQFF; cdr3_nt: TGCGCCAGCAGCCAAGATCACGGGCAGTTCTTC
d_call: NA; clone_size: NA; j_call: TRBJ2-2; v_call: TRBV19; cdr3_aa: CASSRLNEDTGELFF; cdr3_nt: TGTGCCAGTAGTCGATTGAACGAGGACACCGGGGAGCTGTTTTTT
d_call: TRBD1; clone_size: NA; j_call: TRBJ2-1; v_call: TRBV18; cdr3_aa: CASSPFRRQGSYNEQFF; cdr3_nt: TGTGCCAGCTCACCGTTCCGGAGACAGGGATCCTACAATGAGCAGTTCTTC
d_call: NA; clone_size: NA; j_call: TRBJ1-4; v_call: TRBV10-3; cdr3_aa: CAISEGWREKLFF; cdr3_nt: TGTGCCATCAGTGAGGGGTGGAGAGAAAAACTGTTTTTT
d_call: NA; clone_size: few; j_call: TRBJ1-2; v_call: TRBV5-6; cdr3_aa: CASSLGAGTPLEGYTF; cdr3_nt: TGTGCCAGCAGCTTGGGGGCAGGGACACCCCTTGAGGGCTACACCTTC
d_call: NA; clone_size: NA; j_call: TRBJ2-1; v_call: TRBV5-4; cdr3_aa: CASSPSGLASYNEQFF; cdr3_nt: TGTGCCAGCAGCCCGTCGGGTCTCGCCTCCTACAATGAGCAGTTCTTC
d_call: NA; clone_size: NA; j_call: TRBJ1-5; v_call: TRBV5-5; cdr3_aa: CASSLARGTEQPQHF; cdr3_nt: TGTGCCAGCAGCTTGGCTCGGGGGACGGAACAGCCCCAGCATTTT
d_call: NA; clone_size: NA; j_call: TRBJ1-3; v_call: TRBV21-1; cdr3_aa: CASPPGSGGNTIYF; cdr3_nt: TGTGCCAGTCCACCGGGGAGCGGTGGAAACACCATATATTTT
d_call: TRBD2; clone_size: NA; j_call: TRBJ2-1; v_call: TRBV5-1; cdr3_aa: CASSFLGGSSYNEQFF; cdr3_nt: TGCGCCAGCAGCTTCTTAGGCGGGAGCTCCTACAATGAGCAGTTCTTC
d_call: TRBD2; clone_size: NA; j_call: TRBJ2-5; v_call: TRBV27; cdr3_aa: CASSLGGRARETQYF; cdr3_nt: TGTGCCAGCAGTTTGGGCGGGAGGGCCAGGGAGACCCAGTACTTC
d_call: NA; clone_size: NA; j_call: TRBJ2-1; v_call: TRBV28; cdr3_aa: CASSLWGRGGVHDNEQFF; cdr3_nt: TGTGCCAGCAGTTTATGGGGACGCGGGGGCGTACATGACAATGAGCAGTTCTTC
d_call: TRBD1; clone_size: NA; j_call: TRBJ2-1; v_call: TRBV4-2; cdr3_aa: CASSQWEKGAIEQFF; cdr3_nt: TGTGCCAGCAGCCAATGGGAAAAGGGGGCGATTGAGCAGTTCTTC
d_call: TRBD1; clone_size: once; j_call: TRBJ1-4; v_call: TRBV28; cdr3_aa: CASSLWGTGADEKLFF; cdr3_nt: TGTGCCAGCAGTTTATGGGGAACAGGGGCGGATGAAAAACTGTTTTTT
d_call: TRBD2; clone_size: NA; j_call: TRBJ2-7; v_call: TRBV10-3; cdr3_aa: CAISTGLADSYEQYF; cdr3_nt: TGTGCCATCAGTACGGGACTAGCGGACTCCTACGAGCAGTACTTC
d_call: TRBD1; clone_size: NA; j_call: TRBJ2-7; v_call: TRBV14; cdr3_aa: CASSPGQRFYEQYF; cdr3_nt: TGTGCCAGCAGCCCGGGACAGCGGTTCTACGAGCAGTACTTC
d_call: TRBD1; clone_size: once; j_call: TRBJ1-2; v_call: TRBV5-1; cdr3_aa: CASSNRTGGSNYGYTF; cdr3_nt: TGCGCCAGCAGCAACCGGACAGGGGGCTCTAACTATGGCTACACCTTC
d_call: TRBD1; clone_size: NA; j_call: TRBJ2-2; v_call: TRBV12-5; cdr3_aa: CASGLDRGGGELFF; cdr3_nt: TGTGCTAGTGGTTTGGACAGGGGTGGCGGGGAGCTGTTTTTT
d_call: TRBD2; clone_size: NA; j_call: TRBJ2-3; v_call: TRBV14; cdr3_aa: CASSHLRLAVSTDTQYF; cdr3_nt: TGTGCCAGCAGCCACCTTCGACTAGCGGTGAGCACAGATACGCAGTATTTT
d_call: NA; clone_size: NA; j_call: TRBJ1-1; v_call: TRBV6-2/TRBV6-3; cdr3_aa: CASSYDSSVVGVNTEAFF; cdr3_nt: TGTGCCAGCAGTTACGACAGCTCCGTCGTCGGCGTAAACACTGAAGCTTTCTTT
d_call: NA; clone_size: NA; j_call: TRBJ2-1; v_call: TRBV19; cdr3_aa: CASSILSGQSYNEQFF; cdr3_nt: TGTGCCAGTAGTATCCTCTCGGGACAATCCTACAATGAGCAGTTCTTC
d_call: TRBD1; clone_size: NA; j_call: TRBJ1-5; v_call: TRBV28; cdr3_aa: CASRKDREGNQPQHF; cdr3_nt: TGTGCCAGCAGAAAGGACAGGGAAGGAAATCAGCCCCAGCATTTT